Listed below are T cell receptor beta chains from one sample, sequenced in a study of cytomegalovirus exposure and HLA in healthy donors. Sequencing used immunoSEQ multiplex PCR; TCRdb keeps in-frame clones, though not all of them. The sample has more than 95,000 clones, 74% seen once. Sequences were obtained from PBMCs. The receptors stem from a woman between 50 and 59 years old in good health and CMV-seropositive. CDR3s include the opening cysteine and the closing phenylalanine or tryptophan. Each record gives: CDR3 protein, V gene, J gene, clone size. Where a row states a size, it is once, few, many or the class of an expanded clone; other rows omit it.

CDR3 protein: CATSGQGARQPRHF; V gene: TRBV15; J gene: TRBJ1-5; clone size: NA
CDR3 protein: CASSSQTGSITYEQYF; V gene: TRBV19; J gene: TRBJ2-7; clone size: few
CDR3 protein: CASSSADGKNTGELFF; V gene: TRBV6-5; J gene: TRBJ2-2; clone size: NA
CDR3 protein: CASSVAAATDTQYF; V gene: TRBV9; J gene: TRBJ2-3; clone size: NA
CDR3 protein: CASSLRTNSYEQYF; V gene: TRBV19; J gene: NA; clone size: NA
CDR3 protein: CAISEQGGADYGYTF; V gene: TRBV10-3; J gene: TRBJ1-2; clone size: few
CDR3 protein: CASSFSGFVETQYF; V gene: TRBV5-1; J gene: TRBJ2-5; clone size: NA
CDR3 protein: CASSKQGSNQPQHF; V gene: TRBV13; J gene: TRBJ1-5; clone size: NA
CDR3 protein: CASSLAGQYEQYF; V gene: TRBV7-2; J gene: TRBJ2-7; clone size: once
CDR3 protein: CASSLVASGGRDWETQYF; V gene: TRBV7-2; J gene: TRBJ2-5; clone size: NA
CDR3 protein: CAIKLSPSSYNEQFF; V gene: TRBV6-6; J gene: TRBJ2-1; clone size: NA
CDR3 protein: CASSLAGGDTDTQYF; V gene: TRBV7-6; J gene: TRBJ2-3; clone size: NA
CDR3 protein: CASRTRMNTEAFF; V gene: TRBV19; J gene: TRBJ1-1; clone size: NA
CDR3 protein: CASSVTGGKREKLFF; V gene: TRBV25-1; J gene: TRBJ1-4; clone size: NA
CDR3 protein: CASSVRGGGLAGELFF; V gene: TRBV2; J gene: TRBJ2-2; clone size: NA
CDR3 protein: CASSPATSGAAGELFF; V gene: TRBV7-3; J gene: TRBJ2-2; clone size: NA
CDR3 protein: CASSWGQGAYGYGYTF; V gene: TRBV5-1; J gene: TRBJ1-2; clone size: NA
CDR3 protein: CASSIGQPGEKLFF; V gene: TRBV5-1; J gene: TRBJ1-4; clone size: NA
CDR3 protein: CASAQGHSGNTIYF; V gene: TRBV6-5; J gene: TRBJ1-3; clone size: NA
CDR3 protein: CASSLRSRETQYF; V gene: TRBV27; J gene: TRBJ2-5; clone size: NA
CDR3 protein: CASSESSEQFF; V gene: TRBV6-1; J gene: TRBJ2-1; clone size: NA
CDR3 protein: CASSLKDRVWRTGELFF; V gene: TRBV5-1; J gene: TRBJ2-2; clone size: NA
CDR3 protein: CASSGGNSPLHF; V gene: TRBV6-6; J gene: TRBJ1-6; clone size: NA
CDR3 protein: CASSSSGQETQYF; V gene: TRBV7-2; J gene: TRBJ2-5; clone size: NA
CDR3 protein: CAWSGDYPLEQYF; V gene: TRBV30; J gene: TRBJ2-5; clone size: NA
CDR3 protein: CASTPDGRGWLANTGELFF; V gene: TRBV5-6; J gene: TRBJ2-2; clone size: NA
CDR3 protein: CASNPGQGATEAFF; V gene: TRBV19; J gene: TRBJ1-1; clone size: few
CDR3 protein: CSSSLTGTGGSSYTF; V gene: TRBV7-9; J gene: TRBJ1-2; clone size: NA
CDR3 protein: CASSLGTNTDTQYF; V gene: TRBV13; J gene: TRBJ2-3; clone size: NA
CDR3 protein: CASSVGAGPTLNSPLHF; V gene: TRBV9; J gene: TRBJ1-6; clone size: few
CDR3 protein: CSARPPEETQYF; V gene: TRBV29-1; J gene: TRBJ2-5; clone size: NA
CDR3 protein: CAISESAGSNYGYTF; V gene: TRBV10-3; J gene: TRBJ1-2; clone size: NA
CDR3 protein: CASTVVGGGALTGELFF; V gene: TRBV11-2; J gene: TRBJ2-2; clone size: few
CDR3 protein: CAWSLDRVEVDGYTF; V gene: TRBV30; J gene: TRBJ1-2; clone size: few
CDR3 protein: CATEGRGLGYTF; V gene: TRBV7-9; J gene: TRBJ1-2; clone size: NA
CDR3 protein: CASSQRTMVQEQYF; V gene: TRBV4-1; J gene: TRBJ2-7; clone size: once
CDR3 protein: CASSQVPPGVGNTGELFF; V gene: TRBV7-3; J gene: TRBJ2-2; clone size: NA
CDR3 protein: CASSVLGGHQPQHF; V gene: TRBV7-7; J gene: TRBJ1-5; clone size: NA
CDR3 protein: CASSEGRPIENQPQHF; V gene: TRBV6-1; J gene: TRBJ1-5; clone size: NA
CDR3 protein: CASSNQGWGQPQHF; V gene: TRBV5-6; J gene: TRBJ1-5; clone size: NA
CDR3 protein: CASSWDSSQPQHF; V gene: TRBV11-2; J gene: TRBJ1-5; clone size: NA
CDR3 protein: CASRLDGQVANYGYTF; V gene: TRBV6-6; J gene: TRBJ1-2; clone size: NA
CDR3 protein: CASSYGGSNEQFF; V gene: TRBV6-6; J gene: TRBJ2-1; clone size: NA
CDR3 protein: CASSLGSGGGADTQYF; V gene: TRBV7-3; J gene: TRBJ2-3; clone size: NA
CDR3 protein: CASSLYAGGHNTGELFF; V gene: TRBV27; J gene: TRBJ2-2; clone size: NA
CDR3 protein: CSVARSSSYNEQFF; V gene: TRBV29-1; J gene: TRBJ2-1; clone size: NA